This T cell receptor (beta chain) was obtained from a study of graft-versus-host responses after intestinal transplantation. General study findings and limits: Recipient marrow showed GvH clones, some seen first in ileum or blood.

With respect to this clone: What it binds is unknown.

This table comes from immunoSEQ multiplex PCR, and its TCRdb copy is limited to in-frame clones, with some not included. The sample holds 70,000 to 95,000 clones, 80% to 95% seen once. This receptor was taken from a human donor who was the organ donor for an intestinal transplant. This sample comprised unstimulated CD8+ T cells sorted from spleen or lymph node cells, obtained before transplant.

The CDR3 spells CASRFGRGRSPLHF. The CDR3 region has the DNA TGTGCCAGCAGATTCGGACGGGGGAGGTCACCCCTCCACTTT. The V and J genes are TRBV7-9 and TRBJ1-6, with D possibly matching TRBD1 (5 bases). The CDR3 loop spans 14 amino acids. The germline V gene has CDR1 SEHNR and CDR2 FQNEAQ (reference sequence). Trimming pared 6 bases from V and 10 bases from J, leaving 16 bases between.